The present T cell receptor (beta chain) was sequenced within a study of blood T cell repertoires in COVID-19. Looking at the study overall: Both acute and convalescent COVID-19 samples were obtained from the United States, Italy and Spain. T cells, B-cell-depleted T cells, or PBMCs provided the cDNA or gDNA that served as material.

Source study methods: For nucleated cells, counts were estimated from reference gene primer amplification. Produced via immunoSEQ multiplex PCR; TCRdb's table is partial and in-frame only. The DNA was the basis for D and trimming; V, J and clone size are from that table. The sample includes some 200,000 clones, 87% of them seen just once. The CDR3 consists of 15 residues. J lost 5 bases, V lost 4 bases, and 4 bases had no gene match. Germline V gene sequence: CDR1 SGHAT, CDR2 FQNNGV. The V gene is TRBV11-2, the J gene TRBJ2-3; TRBD2 agrees at 12 bases. Sequencing was performed on peripheral blood. The TCR was taken from a man between 35 and 55 years old with active or convalescent COVID-19. The DNA for the CDR3 is TGTGCCAGCAGCTCCCCTAGCGGGGGGGTAGATACGCAGTATTTT. Translating it yields CASSSPSGGVDTQYF.